The 3 T cell receptor beta chains below come from one sample, sequenced in a study of shared clonotypes between healthy human individuals. TCRdb's table, derived via immunoSEQ multiplex PCR, lists solely in-frame clones and lacks some. The sample includes about 2.3 million clones, just under 95% seen only once; the top ten take around 0.4%. Sequenced sample: naive CD4+ T cells from PBMCs. Described subset: CD45RA+ positively selected. The receptors originated from a man between 18 and 29 years old in good health. Some clones in this sample may be carry-over from other donors' samples.

The rearrangement uses TRBV5-1 and TRBJ1-3, with TRBD1 as a possible D gene (5 bases). This CDR3 comprises 16 residues. Germline CDR1 reads SGHRS; CDR2 reads YFSETQ. V dropped 4 bases and J dropped 0 bases, with 14 bases sitting between them. CDR3 bases: TGCGCCAGCAGCAGCGGGGACGCCTACTCTGGAAACACCATATATTTT. This encodes CASSSGDAYSGNTIYF.

The chain has TRBV30 and TRBJ2-1, with TRBD2 matching 9 bases. Germline assignment: CDR1 GTSNPN and CDR2 SVGIG (reference sequence). This CDR3 contains 19 residues. The J segment lost 0 bases and the V segment lost 1 base, leaving 13 bases of the junction unmatched. The CDR3 reads CAWSARFTGTSRSYNEQFF. CDR3 sequence (DNA): TGTGCCTGGAGTGCGCGCTTCACCGGGACTAGCCGCTCCTACAATGAGCAGTTCTTC.

This chain connects TRBV28 to TRBJ2-5; possible D gene TRBD1, 7 bases. Germline CDR1 reads MDHEN; CDR2 reads SYDVKM. The CDR3 is made up of 14 amino acids. Trimming removed 9 bases from V and 7 bases from J, with 21 bases in between. The CDR3 nucleotides are TGTGCCAGTCAGGGGGGAAATCCGTCTGGGACCCAGTACTTC. Amino acids: CASQGGNPSGTQYF.